This T cell receptor beta chain was recorded in a study of blood T cell repertoires in COVID-19. About the research overall: COVID-19 samples from acute and convalescent phases originated in the United States, Italy and Spain. T cells, B-cell-depleted T cells, or PBMCs provided the cDNA or gDNA that served as material.

Generated by immunoSEQ multiplex PCR, the TCRdb table keeps only in-frame clones and is missing some. The data show around 120,000 clones, about nine tenths seen once. V lost 1 base to trimming and J lost 6 bases; unmatched junction nucleotides: 5. The CDR3 is 16 residues long. Germline V CDR1 and CDR2: SGHDN, FVKESK. The specimen sequenced was peripheral blood. The J gene is TRBJ1-6, the V gene TRBV14, with 8 bases fitting TRBD1. The clonotype was recovered from a human donor in a cohort sampled during active COVID-19. CDR3 in amino acids: CASSQAATGVNSPLHF. CDR3 nucleotides: TGTGCCAGCAGCCAAGCCGCGACAGGGGTTAATTCACCCCTCCACTTT.